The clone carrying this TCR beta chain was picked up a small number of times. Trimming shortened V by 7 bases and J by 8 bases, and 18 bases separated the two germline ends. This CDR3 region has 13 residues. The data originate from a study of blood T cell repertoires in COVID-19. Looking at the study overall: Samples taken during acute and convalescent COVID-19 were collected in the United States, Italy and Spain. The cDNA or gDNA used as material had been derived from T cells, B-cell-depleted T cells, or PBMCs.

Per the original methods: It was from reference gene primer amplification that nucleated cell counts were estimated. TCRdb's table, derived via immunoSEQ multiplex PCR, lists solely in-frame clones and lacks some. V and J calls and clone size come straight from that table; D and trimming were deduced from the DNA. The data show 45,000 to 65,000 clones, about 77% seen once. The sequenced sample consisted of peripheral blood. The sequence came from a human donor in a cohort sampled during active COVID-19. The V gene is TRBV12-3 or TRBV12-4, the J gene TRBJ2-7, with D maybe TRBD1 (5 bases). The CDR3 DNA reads TGTGCCAGCAACCAGGGCGGCAATAGTCAGCAGTACTTC. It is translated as CASNQGGNSQQYF.